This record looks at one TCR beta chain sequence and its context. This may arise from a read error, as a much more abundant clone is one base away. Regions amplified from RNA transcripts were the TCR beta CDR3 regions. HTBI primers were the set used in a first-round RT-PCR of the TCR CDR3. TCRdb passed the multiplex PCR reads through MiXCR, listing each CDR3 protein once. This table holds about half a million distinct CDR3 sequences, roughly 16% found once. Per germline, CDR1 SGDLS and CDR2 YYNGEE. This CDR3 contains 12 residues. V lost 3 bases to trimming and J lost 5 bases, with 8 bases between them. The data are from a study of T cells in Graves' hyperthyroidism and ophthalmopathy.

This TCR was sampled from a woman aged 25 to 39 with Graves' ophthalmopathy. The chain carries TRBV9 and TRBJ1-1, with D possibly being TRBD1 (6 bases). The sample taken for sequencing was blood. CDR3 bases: TGTGCCAGCAGCGCCCAGGGGACTGAAGCTTTCTTT. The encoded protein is CASSAQGTEAFF.